These 21 T cell receptor beta chains were all obtained from the same sample, sequenced in a study of CXCR3-negative and CXCR3-positive naive CD8 T cells. The authors prepared UMI-labeled TRB cDNA libraries by 5' RACE. From its re-call of the 5' RACE reads, TCRdb lists each CDR3 protein once, without DNA. The sample holds 150,000 to 170,000 distinct CDR3 sequences. Findings of the study overall: In CXCR3-positive naive cells, the TRB CDR3s were more hydrophobic than in CXCR3-negative naive cells.

Antigen specificity for these receptors is unknown. Sequencing was done on a sample of naive CXCR3+ CD8+ T cells from blood. As for subset: CD45RO-CCR7+CD27+CD95- naive CD8+ T cells expressing CXCR3 (TNR3+). Source of these receptors: a human donor in good health. Some clones in this sample may be carry-over from other donors' samples.

The chain carries TRBV10-1 and TRBJ2-1; TCRdb selects TRBD2, and the lack of DNA leaves this call unchecked. CDR3 length equals 18 residues. Germline assignment: CDR1 WNHNN and CDR2 SYGVQD (reference sequence). This CDR3 reads CASSESITGASDYNEQFF.

The J gene is TRBJ2-1, the V gene TRBV30. Germline V gene data show CDR1 as GTSNPN and CDR2 as SVGIG (reference sequence). This CDR3 has 11 amino acids. Here the CDR3 reads CAWSVISEQFF.

The V gene is TRBV7-6, the J gene TRBJ2-3. CDR1 is SGHVS, CDR2 FNYEAQ, per germline. The CDR3 contains 15 residues. The CDR3: CASCLGGFSTDTQYF.

V usage is TRBV5-1 and J usage is TRBJ2-7; TCRdb designates TRBD2, a call that cannot be tested without DNA. The CDR3 spans 13 residues. In germline, CDR1 is SGHRS, CDR2 YFSETQ. The CDR3 is CASRGTSDYEQYF.

This chain joins TRBV19 and TRBJ1-5; TCRdb reports TRBD1, a call that lacks DNA to check it against. Germline-derived CDR1 and CDR2 are LNHDA and SQIVND (reference sequence). The CDR3 has 15 amino acids. CDR3 sequence reads: CASSFPGVSNQPQHF.

J is TRBJ2-2 and V is TRBV11-2; the D call of TRBD1 rests on TCRdb alone, since no DNA is present to check it. The CDR3 length is 15 residues. From germline, CDR1 is SGHAT and CDR2 FQNNGV. The CDR3 loop reads CASSLYLQGTGELFF.

The CDR3 spells CSVTGPGGEQYF. The genes are TRBV29-1 and TRBJ2-7; TCRdb outputs TRBD2, but without DNA this stays unchecked. From germline, CDR1 is SQVTM and CDR2 ANQGSEA. This CDR3 has 12 residues.

The chain carries TRBV28 and TRBJ2-7; TCRdb's D call, TRBD1, is unchecked because there is no DNA. The length of the CDR3 is 14 residues. Germline assignment: CDR1 MDHEN and CDR2 SYDVKM. The CDR3 region is CASRRGTALYEQYF.

Here the CDR3 reads CASSLNPTGEDYGYTF. This chain joins TRBV28 and TRBJ1-2; TCRdb indicates TRBD1, and absent DNA this call remains unverified. Germline CDR1 reads MDHEN; CDR2 reads SYDVKM. The CDR3 totals 16 residues.

The chain has TRBV10-2 and TRBJ2-7; TCRdb calls TRBD2, which cannot be checked without DNA. The CDR3 covers 15 residues. The germline CDR1 and CDR2 sequences are WSHSY and SAAADI. CDR3 residues: CASSEGLAGSYEQYF.

The chain carries TRBV6-5 and TRBJ2-2; TCRdb's D call of TRBD1 is untestable without DNA. Germline lookup yields CDR1 MNHEY and CDR2 SVGAGI. There are 15 residues in the CDR3. The CDR3 spells CAISPGTGRTGELFF.

The rearrangement links TRBV7-6 to TRBJ2-7. Germline V CDR1 and CDR2: SGHVS, FNYEAQ. The CDR3 is 13 amino acids. The CDR3 protein is CASSFKDSYEQYF.

This chain's CDR3 is CASSNLGAGGGTDTQYF. The chain combines TRBV7-3 with TRBJ2-3; TCRdb's assignment of TRBD1 cannot be checked, as there is no DNA. The CDR3 consists of 17 residues. Germline lookup yields CDR1 SGHTA and CDR2 FQGTGA.

J is TRBJ2-1 and V is TRBV12-3 or TRBV12-4. The length of the CDR3 is 16 residues. The CDR3 sequence: CASSFQSFFPYNEQFF.

The J gene is TRBJ2-1, the V gene TRBV24-1. CDR1 is KGHDR and CDR2 is SFDVKD in the germline V gene. This CDR3 is 16 amino acids long. CDR3 region: CATSDLTSSSYNEQFF.

The genes are TRBV19 and TRBJ1-5; TCRdb designates TRBD1, a call that cannot be tested without DNA. The length of the CDR3 is 12 residues. CDR1 and CDR2 from the germline V gene are LNHDA and SQIVND (reference sequence). Here the CDR3 reads CASGQTGQPQHF.

V usage is TRBV28 and J usage is TRBJ2-1. The CDR3 length is 14 residues. Germline assignment: CDR1 MDHEN and CDR2 SYDVKM. CDR3 sequence reads: CASSLNGGNNEQFF.

The chain carries TRBV4-1 and TRBJ2-2; the D call from TCRdb, TRBD2, cannot be confirmed without DNA. The germline gives CDR1 MGHRA, CDR2 YSYEKL. The CDR3 extends over 14 amino acids. The CDR3 loop reads CASSQDATRRELFF.

The V call is TRBV9, the J call TRBJ2-1; TCRdb reports TRBD1, a call that lacks DNA to check it against. The germline gives CDR1 SGDLS, CDR2 YYNGEE. The CDR3 runs 15 residues. This chain's CDR3 is CASSTGTGVWNEQFF. The variable domain in full, with the rest retrieved from reference TRBV9 and TRBJ2-1, is DSGVTQTPKHLITATGQRVTLRCSPRSGDLSVYWYQQSLDQGLQFLIQYYNGEERAKGNILERFSAQQFPDLHSELNLSSLELGDSALYFCASSTGTGVWNEQFFGPGTRLTVL.

This chain joins TRBV3-1 and TRBJ2-7; TCRdb's D gene call, TRBD1, goes unchecked for lack of DNA. Germline V gives CDR1 LGHDT, CDR2 YNNKEL (reference sequence). The CDR3 runs to 15 residues. CDR3 protein: CASRLTGTGFYEQYF.

The J gene is TRBJ2-3, the V gene TRBV7-9; TCRdb's assignment of TRBD1 cannot be checked, as there is no DNA. Germline CDR1 reads SEHNR; CDR2 reads FQNEAQ (reference sequence). The CDR3 is 14 residues long. The CDR3 is CASSLPRGTDTQYF.